These 6 T cell receptor beta chains originate from one sample sequenced in a study of blood T cell repertoires in COVID-19. Here immunoSEQ multiplex PCR was the method, and the copy in TCRdb shows in-frame clones only, minus some. This sample has around 140,000 clones, with approximately 90% found just once. The material sequenced was PBMCs or T cells enriched from blood (not recorded which). These receptors came from a middle-aged man who had recovered from COVID-19.

This clone showed up just once. The genes are TRBV19 and TRBJ1-1; no clear D. The CDR3 spans 14 residues. The ends were cut back, 1 base at V and 0 bases at J, with 6 bases in the middle. The germline CDR1 and CDR2 sequences are LNHDA and SQIVND (reference sequence). The CDR3 loop reads CASSIGRVNTEAFF. CDR3 in DNA: TGTGCCAGTAGTATAGGGAGGGTGAACACTGAAGCTTTCTTT.

The chain is built from TRBV15 and TRBJ2-2; D gene uncertain. The CDR3 sequence is 15 residues long. V lost 1 base, J lost 6 bases, and 12 bases lay in between. CDR1 and CDR2 (germline): LNHNV, YYDKDF (reference sequence). The CDR3 DNA is TGTGCCACCAGCAGAGCTGCAGGCCCAGCCGGGGAGCTGTTTTTT. Amino acid sequence: CATSRAAGPAGELFF.

This clone showed up just once. The chain is built from TRBV28 and TRBJ2-2; possible D gene TRBD1, 5 bases. V was trimmed by 6 bases and J by 1 base, leaving 12 bases between them. The CDR3 sequence is 15 residues long. Germline CDR1 MDHEN, CDR2 SYDVKM. This CDR3 is CASSPAGLNTGELFF. The CDR3 DNA is TGTGCCAGCAGCCCAGCAGGGTTGAACACCGGGGAGCTGTTTTTT.

This clone appeared once. V usage is TRBV27 and J usage is TRBJ2-2, with 9 bases fitting TRBD1. The CDR3 length is 16 residues. Germline V gene sequence: CDR1 MNHEY, CDR2 SMNVEV (reference sequence). J was trimmed by 4 bases and V by 3 bases; bases with no gene match: 6. The CDR3 here is CASSFKGQGGTGELFF. The CDR3 DNA is TGTGCCAGCAGTTTTAAGGGACAGGGAGGCACCGGGGAGCTGTTTTTT.

The chain combines TRBV29-1 with TRBJ1-6; maybe TRBD1 (5 bases). V gave up 7 bases and J gave up 10 bases, with 17 bases separating them. Per the germline V gene, CDR1 is SQVTM and CDR2 is ANQGSEA. The CDR3 length is 13 residues. CDR3 amino acids: CSARWGERSPLHF. CDR3 nucleotides: TGCAGCGCCAGGTGGGGGGAACGCTCACCCCTCCACTTT.

This chain links TRBV5-4 with TRBJ2-7; 7 nucleotides line up with TRBD1. With 3 bases clipped from V and 6 bases from J, the junction kept 9 bases outside the gene matches. The CDR3 runs 14 residues. The germline CDR1 and CDR2 sequences are SGHNT and YYREEE (reference sequence). The CDR3 region has the DNA TGTGCCAGCAGCTCCCTAGGGACAGCCAGCGAGCAGTACGTC. Residues: CASSSLGTASEQYV.